The clone carrying this T cell receptor beta chain was found a few times. CDR3 length equals 13 residues. The V end lost 1 base, the J end lost 3 bases, and 3 bases lay between the germline ends. Germline CDR1 reads LGHDT; CDR2 reads YNNKEL (reference sequence). This entry is derived from a study of blood T cell repertoires in COVID-19. Profiling relied on immunoSEQ multiplex PCR, and the TCRdb table lists in-frame clones only, not all of them. The table shows about 80,000 clones, with roughly 88% occurring only once. The chain couples TRBV3-1 (or the pseudogene TRBV3-2) to TRBJ2-2; D is undetermined. The sequence was obtained from a man aged 70-80 years with acute or convalescent COVID-19. Source material: peripheral blood. CDR3: CASSQADTGELFF. The CDR3 DNA is TGTGCCAGCAGCCAAGCCGACACCGGGGAGCTGTTTTTT.